This TCR beta chain came from a study of T cells in Graves' hyperthyroidism and ophthalmopathy. Turning to the study itself: Any treatment followed the collection of peripheral blood at initial diagnosis. Study-wide points: Most expanded thyroid clonotypes above 0.001 recurred in blood. Ophthalmopathy could be told apart from stable hyperthyroidism with a 13 V-J model.

RNA transcripts gave rise to amplified TCR beta CDR3 regions. During a first-round RT-PCR of the TCR CDR3, the HTBI primer set was used. TCRdb re-called the multiplex PCR reads with MiXCR, one entry per CDR3 protein. Seen here are about 840,000 distinct CDR3 sequences, around 38% observed once, and the top ten hold 7.5% to 9.5%. With 10 bases clipped from V and 7 bases from J, the junction kept 10 bases outside the gene matches. The germline CDR1 and CDR2 sequences are ENHRY and SYGVKD. The CDR3 contains 15 residues. Comment on this clonotype: Antigen: not known.

The gene calls are TRBV10-3 and TRBJ1-6; TRBD1 aligns across 10 bases. This sequence was found in a man aged 18 to 30 with Graves' hyperthyroidism. The sequenced sample consisted of blood. The CDR3 DNA reads TGTGCCAGCACCACACCGGGACAGGGGAATTCACCCCTCCACTTT. Protein product: CASTTPGQGNSPLHF.